Here is one T cell receptor (beta chain) with its context. Assignment of participants to cohorts was predicated upon participant-reported clinical history. The entry originates in a study of blood T cell repertoires in COVID-19. Data came from immunoSEQ multiplex PCR; TCRdb stores just in-frame clones and leaves some out. The data hold about 170,000 clones, with roughly nine tenths observed a single time. Germline V CDR1 and CDR2: KGHDR, SFDVKD. The V gene end was trimmed by 2 bases and the J gene end by 7 bases; junction bases not matched to a gene: 11. The CDR3 loop spans 18 amino acids. This chain joins TRBV24-1 and TRBJ2-1; the match to TRBD2 covers 12 bases. The receptor comes from a woman between 45 and 65 years old who had recovered from COVID-19. The sample consisted of PBMCs or T cells enriched from blood (not recorded which). The CDR3 spells CATSDSSHLAGGMNEQFF. As DNA, the CDR3 is TGTGCCACCAGTGATTCAAGCCACCTAGCGGGAGGGATGAATGAGCAGTTCTTC.